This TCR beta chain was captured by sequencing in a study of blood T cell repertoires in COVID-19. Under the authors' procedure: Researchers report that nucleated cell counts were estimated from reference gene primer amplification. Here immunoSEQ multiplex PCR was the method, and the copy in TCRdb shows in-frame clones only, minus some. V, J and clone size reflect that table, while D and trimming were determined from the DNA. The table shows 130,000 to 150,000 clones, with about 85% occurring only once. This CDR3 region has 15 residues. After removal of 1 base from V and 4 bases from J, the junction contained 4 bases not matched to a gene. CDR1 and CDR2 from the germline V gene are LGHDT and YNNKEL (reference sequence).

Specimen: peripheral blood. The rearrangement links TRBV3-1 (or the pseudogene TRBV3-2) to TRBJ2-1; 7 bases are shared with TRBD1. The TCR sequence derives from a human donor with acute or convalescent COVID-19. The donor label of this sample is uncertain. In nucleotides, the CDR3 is TGTGCCAGCAGCCAAGCGGGACAGAAGTACAATGAGCAGTTCTTC. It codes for CASSQAGQKYNEQFF.